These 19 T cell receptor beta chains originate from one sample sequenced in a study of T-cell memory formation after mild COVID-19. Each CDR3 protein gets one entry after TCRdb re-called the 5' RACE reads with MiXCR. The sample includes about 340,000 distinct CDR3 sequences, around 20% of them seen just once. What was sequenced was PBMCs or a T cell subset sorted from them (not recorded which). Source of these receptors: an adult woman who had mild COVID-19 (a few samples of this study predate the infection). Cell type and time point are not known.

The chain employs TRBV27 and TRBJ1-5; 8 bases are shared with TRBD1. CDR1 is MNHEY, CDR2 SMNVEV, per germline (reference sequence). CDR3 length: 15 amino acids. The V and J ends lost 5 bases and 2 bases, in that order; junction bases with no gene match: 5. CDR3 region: CASSETGEGNQPQHF. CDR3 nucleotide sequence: TGTGCCAGCAGTGAGACAGGGGAAGGCAATCAGCCCCAGCATTTT.

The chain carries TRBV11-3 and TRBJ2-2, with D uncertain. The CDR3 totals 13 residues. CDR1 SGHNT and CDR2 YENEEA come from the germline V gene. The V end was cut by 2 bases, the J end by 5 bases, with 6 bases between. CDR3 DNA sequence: TGTGCCAGCAGCTTACCCGGAACCGGGGAGCTGTTTTTT. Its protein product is CASSLPGTGELFF.

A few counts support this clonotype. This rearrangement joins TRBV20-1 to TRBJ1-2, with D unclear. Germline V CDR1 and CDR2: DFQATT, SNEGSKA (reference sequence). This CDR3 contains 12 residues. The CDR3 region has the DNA TGCAGGCCCTACGGAGAATTCTATGGCTACACCTTC. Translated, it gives CRPYGEFYGYTF.

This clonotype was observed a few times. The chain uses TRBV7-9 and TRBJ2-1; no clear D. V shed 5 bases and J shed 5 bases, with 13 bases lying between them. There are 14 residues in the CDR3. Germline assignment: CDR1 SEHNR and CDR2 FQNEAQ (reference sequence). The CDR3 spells CASSRALKNNEQFF. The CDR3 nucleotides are TGTGCCAGCAGCCGGGCTTTGAAGAACAATGAGCAGTTCTTC.

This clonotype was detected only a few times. CDR3 DNA: TGTGCCAGCAACCGTGATGGTTCCGGCGGGAGCTCCTACAATGAGCAGTTCTTC. Its protein is CASNRDGSGGSSYNEQFF. This chain uses TRBV7-9 with TRBJ2-1; 7 bases are shared with TRBD2. J lost 0 bases, V lost 7 bases, and 15 bases had no gene match. The CDR3 has 18 residues. Germline V CDR1 and CDR2: SEHNR, FQNEAQ (reference sequence). The variable domain in full, completed from reference TRBV7-9 and TRBJ2-1, reads DTGVSQNPRHKITKRGQNVTFRCDPISEHNRLYWYRQTLGQGPEFLTYFQNEAQLEKSRLLSDRFSAERPKGSFSTLEIQRTEQGDSAMYLCASNRDGSGGSSYNEQFFGPGTRLTVL.

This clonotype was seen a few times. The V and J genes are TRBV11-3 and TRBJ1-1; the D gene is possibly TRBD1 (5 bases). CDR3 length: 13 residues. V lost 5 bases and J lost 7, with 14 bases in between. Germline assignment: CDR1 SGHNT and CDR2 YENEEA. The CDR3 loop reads CASSPTGRHEAFF. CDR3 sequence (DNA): TGTGCCAGCAGCCCCACGGGGCGCCATGAAGCTTTCTTT.

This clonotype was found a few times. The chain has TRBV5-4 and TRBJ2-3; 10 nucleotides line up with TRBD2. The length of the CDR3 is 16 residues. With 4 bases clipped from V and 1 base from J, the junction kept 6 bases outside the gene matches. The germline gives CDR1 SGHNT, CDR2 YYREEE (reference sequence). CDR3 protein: CASSRRLAGRTDTQYF. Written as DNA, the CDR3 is TGTGCCAGCAGCCGACGACTAGCGGGTCGCACAGATACGCAGTATTTT.

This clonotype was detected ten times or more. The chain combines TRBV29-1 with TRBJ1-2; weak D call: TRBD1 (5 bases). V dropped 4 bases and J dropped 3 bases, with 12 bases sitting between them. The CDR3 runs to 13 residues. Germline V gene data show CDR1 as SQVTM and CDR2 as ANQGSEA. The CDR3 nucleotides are TGCAGCGTTGGAGGACTGGGGGACTATGGCTACACCTTC. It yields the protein CSVGGLGDYGYTF.

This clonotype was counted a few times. Here the CDR3 DNA reads TGTGCCAGCAGCCCTGGGAGTACGCCAGATACGCAGTATTTT. It yields the protein CASSPGSTPDTQYF. The rearrangement uses TRBV27 and TRBJ2-3; weak D call: TRBD2 (5 bases). Trimming stripped 6 bases from V and 4 bases from J, with 14 bases between. CDR3 length equals 14 residues. Germline CDR1 MNHEY, CDR2 SMNVEV (reference sequence).

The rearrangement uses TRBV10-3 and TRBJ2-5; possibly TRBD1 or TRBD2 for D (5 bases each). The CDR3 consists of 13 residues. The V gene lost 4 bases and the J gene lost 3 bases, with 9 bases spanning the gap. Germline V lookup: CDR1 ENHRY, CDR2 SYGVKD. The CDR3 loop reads CAISVGTEETQYF. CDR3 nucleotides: TGTGCCATCAGTGTTGGGACGGAAGAGACCCAGTACTTC.

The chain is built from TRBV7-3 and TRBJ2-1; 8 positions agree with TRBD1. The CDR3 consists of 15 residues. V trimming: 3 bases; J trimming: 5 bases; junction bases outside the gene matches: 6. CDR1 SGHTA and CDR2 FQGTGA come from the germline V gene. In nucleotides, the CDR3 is TGTGCCAGCAGCTTGGGACAGGTCAATAACAATGAGCAGTTCTTC. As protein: CASSLGQVNNNEQFF.

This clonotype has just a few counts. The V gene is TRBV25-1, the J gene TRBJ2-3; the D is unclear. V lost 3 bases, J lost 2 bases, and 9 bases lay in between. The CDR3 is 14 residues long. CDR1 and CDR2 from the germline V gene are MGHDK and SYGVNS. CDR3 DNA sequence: TGTGCCAGCAGTGAGTCTAGTATCACAGATACGCAGTATTTT. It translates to CASSESSITDTQYF.

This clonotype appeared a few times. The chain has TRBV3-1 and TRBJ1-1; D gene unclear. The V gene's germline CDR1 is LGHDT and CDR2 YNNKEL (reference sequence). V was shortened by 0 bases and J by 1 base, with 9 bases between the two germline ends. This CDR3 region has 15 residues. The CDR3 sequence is CASSQDAGRNTEAFF. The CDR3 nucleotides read TGTGCCAGCAGCCAAGATGCCGGCAGGAACACTGAAGCTTTCTTT.

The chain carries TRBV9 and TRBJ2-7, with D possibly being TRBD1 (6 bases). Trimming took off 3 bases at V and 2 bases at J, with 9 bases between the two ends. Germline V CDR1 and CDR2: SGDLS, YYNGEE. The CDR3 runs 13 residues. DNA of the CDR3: TGTGCCAGCAGCGGGACAGCAGCCTACGAGCAGTACTTC. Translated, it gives CASSGTAAYEQYF.

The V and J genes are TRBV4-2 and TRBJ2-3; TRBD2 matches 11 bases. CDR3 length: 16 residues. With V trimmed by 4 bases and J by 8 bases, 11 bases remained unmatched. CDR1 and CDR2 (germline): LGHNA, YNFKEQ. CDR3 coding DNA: TGTGCCAGCAGCCGCCTAGCGGGGGGAAGCATGGGTACGCAGTATTTT. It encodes CASSRLAGGSMGTQYF.

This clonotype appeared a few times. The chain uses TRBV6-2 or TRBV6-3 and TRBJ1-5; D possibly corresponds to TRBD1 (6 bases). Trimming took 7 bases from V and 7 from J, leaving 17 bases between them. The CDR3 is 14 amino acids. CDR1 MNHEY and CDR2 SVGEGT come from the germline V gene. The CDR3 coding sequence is TGTGCCAGCACCCGTACAGGGTCCCCCCAGCCCCAGCATTTT. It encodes CASTRTGSPQPQHF.

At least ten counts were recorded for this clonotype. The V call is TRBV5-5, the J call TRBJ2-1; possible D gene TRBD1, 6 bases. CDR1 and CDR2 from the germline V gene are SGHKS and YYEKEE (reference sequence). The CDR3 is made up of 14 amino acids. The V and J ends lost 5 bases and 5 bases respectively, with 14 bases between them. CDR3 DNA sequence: TGTGCCAGCAGATTACGGGACACTAACAATGAGCAGTTCTTC. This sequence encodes CASRLRDTNNEQFF.

The CDR3 DNA reads TGTGCCAGCAGACCCGGGACAGGGGACCTCAGGGTAGCGGTGGCCCTCCACTTT. Its translation: CASRPGTGDLRVAVALHF. The gene calls are TRBV6-1 and TRBJ1-6; 10 nucleotides match TRBD1. In germline, CDR1 is MNHNS, CDR2 SASEGT. V gave up 6 bases and J gave up 14 bases; unmatched junction bases: 22. This CDR3 spans 18 amino acids.

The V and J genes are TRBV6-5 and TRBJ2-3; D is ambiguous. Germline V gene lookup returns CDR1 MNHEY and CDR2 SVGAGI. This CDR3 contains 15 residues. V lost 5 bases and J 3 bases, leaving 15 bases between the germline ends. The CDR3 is CASSPEGLATDTQYF. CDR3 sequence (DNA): TGTGCCAGCAGTCCGGAAGGTTTGGCGACAGATACGCAGTATTTT.